The TCR beta chain under discussion was sequenced for a study of beta chain features in type 1 diabetes. Study-wide findings and caveats: There was a moderate but significant shortening of TCRB CDR3s in all four CD4+ subsets of Type 1 diabetes patients.

Sequenced material consisted of expressed TCRB transcripts (all of the isolated RNA was reverse transcribed). Produced via immunoSEQ multiplex PCR; TCRdb's table is partial and in-frame only. The sample yields 600,000 to 700,000 clones, 13% seen once. Germline V gene data show CDR1 as GTSNPN and CDR2 as SVGIG (reference sequence). CDR3 length equals 14 residues. Between the trimmed V and J ends, which lost 8 bases and 2 bases, there was a span of 15 bases. A note on this clone: Its antigen is undetermined.

This clonotype was sampled from a young man with type 1 diabetes. Sequencing used naive CD4+ T cells from blood. This chain uses TRBV30 with TRBJ2-2, with D perhaps TRBD1 or TRBD2 (5 bases each). The DNA for the CDR3 is TGTGCCGACCGGGACGTTGTTAACACCGGGGAGCTGTTTTTT. Its translation is CADRDVVNTGELFF.